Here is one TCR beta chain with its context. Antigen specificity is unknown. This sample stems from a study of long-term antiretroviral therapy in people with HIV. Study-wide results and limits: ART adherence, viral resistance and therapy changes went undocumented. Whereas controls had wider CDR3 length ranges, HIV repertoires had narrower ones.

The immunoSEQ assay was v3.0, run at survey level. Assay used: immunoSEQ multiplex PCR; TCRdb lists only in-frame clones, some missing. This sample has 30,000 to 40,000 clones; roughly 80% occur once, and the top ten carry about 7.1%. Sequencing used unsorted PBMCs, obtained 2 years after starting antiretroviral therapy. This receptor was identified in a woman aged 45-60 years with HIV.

The CDR3 coding sequence is TGTGCCAGCTCAGGGGGGGGCCCCAGAGCCTATGGCTACACCTTC. Amino acid sequence: CASSGGGPRAYGYTF. The chain has TRBV25-1 and TRBJ1-2, with 7 positions matching TRBD1. From germline, CDR1 is MGHDK and CDR2 SYGVNS. J lost 4 bases, V lost 8 bases, and 13 bases had no gene match. There are 15 residues in the CDR3.